Sequencing of this T cell receptor beta chain was carried out in a study of blood T cell repertoires in COVID-19. As for the study in general: Specimens from acute and convalescent COVID-19 originated in the United States, Italy and Spain. T cells, B-cell-depleted T cells, or PBMCs supplied cDNA or gDNA.

This clone was detected only a few times. Per the original data handling: Nucleated cell number was recorded as an estimate derived from reference gene primer amplification. Generated by immunoSEQ multiplex PCR, the TCRdb table keeps only in-frame clones and is missing some. D and trimming come from the DNA, and the V and J calls and clone size come from that table. The sample has about 300,000 clones, around 89% seen once. Germline trimming cut 3 bases from V and 5 bases from J; bases unmatched to any gene: 3. The CDR3 runs 13 residues. Germline values: CDR1 MRHNA, CDR2 SNTAGT. The source of this sequence is a man in his forties with acute or convalescent COVID-19. Input material: peripheral blood. The genes are TRBV6-4 and TRBJ1-1; 7 nucleotides agree with TRBD1. The CDR3 DNA is TGTGCCAGCAGTGATTACAGGGGAACTGAAGCTTTCTTT. Translating gives CASSDYRGTEAFF.